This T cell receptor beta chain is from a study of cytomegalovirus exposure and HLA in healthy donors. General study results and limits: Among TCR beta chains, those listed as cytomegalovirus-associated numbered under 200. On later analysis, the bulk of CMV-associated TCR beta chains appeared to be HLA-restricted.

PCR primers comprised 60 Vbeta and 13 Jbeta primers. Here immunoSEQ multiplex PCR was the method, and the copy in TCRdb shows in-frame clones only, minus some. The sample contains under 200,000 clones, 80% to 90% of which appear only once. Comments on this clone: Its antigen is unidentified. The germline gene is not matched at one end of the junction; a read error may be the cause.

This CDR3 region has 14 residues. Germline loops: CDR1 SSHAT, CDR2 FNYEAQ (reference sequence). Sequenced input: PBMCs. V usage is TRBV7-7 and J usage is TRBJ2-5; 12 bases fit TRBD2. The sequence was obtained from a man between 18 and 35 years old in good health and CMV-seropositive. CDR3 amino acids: CASSPSSGGGTQYF. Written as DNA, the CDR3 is TGTGCTAGCAGCCCGTCTAGCGGGGGGGGGACCCAGTACTTC.